The clone carrying this T cell receptor beta chain came up many times. The target antigen is unknown. The length of the CDR3 is 16 residues. CDR1 is MNHEY and CDR2 is SMNVEV in the germline V gene (reference sequence). V lost 5 bases and J 5 bases, leaving 19 bases between the germline ends. This entry belongs to a study of neurological immune-mediated disorders. With 10-nucleotide random UMIs included, cDNA was synthesized by 5'RACE. In every sequencing run, more than 200 million TCR-beta sequences were generated from 15-18 subjects. TCRdb itself ran the 5' RACE reads through MiXCR, one entry per CDR3 protein. The sample has tens of thousands of distinct CDR3 sequences, approximately 10% seen once. Study observations and caveats: Across subjects, no CDR3 amino acid sequence appeared in expanded clones of more than one subject, a finding that suggested private repertoires in all groups.

Input was about a million sorted T cells, either CD4+ or CD8+. Sequenced input: CD4+ T cells from blood. The TCR sequence derives from a woman younger than 45 with HTLV-1-associated myelopathy (HAM/TSP). The chain combines TRBV27 with TRBJ2-1, with D possibly being TRBD2 (8 bases). The CDR3 coding sequence is TGTGCCAGCAGTCCCAGGGGGACTAGGGGACACAATGAGCAGTTCTTC. Its protein product is CASSPRGTRGHNEQFF.